This T cell receptor beta chain was sequenced during a study of OX40 agonist ivuxolimab in advanced cancers. Broadly, across the study: Ivuxolimab was a fully human IgG2 agonistic monoclonal antibody targeting the costimulatory receptor OX40 (CD134). The monotherapy dose-escalation portion (N of about 50 patients) of the phase I ivuxolimab trial is reported in the paper. In the dose-escalation cohort, more than 75% of patients were male, and the mean age was approximately 55 years, with a range of roughly 20 to 85. Patients were allowed to have had prior anti-PD-1, anti-PD-L1 or anti-CTLA-4 therapy, and 30% to 40% of the dose-escalation patients had been treated with checkpoint inhibitors. Peripheral TCRbeta sequencing was intended to test whether TCR sequence diversity was altered and clonal T-cell expansion was caused by ivuxolimab. Partial responses occurred in three dose-escalation patients: two with cutaneous melanoma and one with hepatocellular carcinoma. Of the roughly 52 dose-escalation patients, hepatocellular carcinoma was present in about 20, melanoma in approximately 15, renal cell carcinoma in 9 and head and neck cancer in 9. Intravenous ivuxolimab was administered to patients every 2 weeks at six dose levels: 0.01, 0.1, 0.3, 1.5, 3 and 10 mg/kg. Findings and caveats that apply to the study as a whole: Low levels of normalized T-cell clonal expansion were also seen in some patients who did not respond. At doses of 0.1 to 3.0 mg/kg, clonal expansion of both CD4+ and CD8+ T cells in blood was seen between baseline and week 6. After ivuxolimab, CD8+ T cells had more expanded clones than CD4+ T cells on average. Which antigens the clonally expanded peripheral T cells were specific for was not determined. In the 0.1-3.0 mg/kg groups, partial responders were among the patients with the lowest normalized peripheral clonal expansion, particularly in CD8+ T cells.

This clone was picked up one time. Its specific antigen is unknown. Base quality data are lacking; no much larger clone is found one base away. For sequencing of the TCRbeta CDR3 region, genomic DNA was extracted from the sorted cells. The immunoSEQ Assay was used to sequence the TCRbeta CDR3 regions. The source is immuneACCESS, and TCRdb retained only in-frame sequences with V and J called. Part of the clones is not carried over; for the studies checked, unresolved V genes explain less than half of this, and the remainder is unexplained. The sample table contains around 72,000 clones; only one count was recorded for 80% to 90% of them. Clones ranked in the top ten supply roughly 0.94% of the sample. From a lookup of the germline V gene, CDR1 and CDR2 are SGHTA and FQGTGA. The CDR3 spans 14 residues, from the cysteine through the phenylalanine. Just CDR3 DNA is preserved here, 42 bases in frame from base 1. The germline ends are 12 bases apart after V is trimmed by 3 bases and J by 6 bases.

The trial excluded patients who had a history of autoimmune disease or were on systemic immunosuppression. Peripheral blood for TCR sequencing was drawn from every dose cohort at baseline, at cycle 4 day 1 and at cycle 7 day 1. The samples were drawn from a first-in-human, open-label, multicenter phase I dose-escalation trial of ivuxolimab. Adults with locally advanced or metastatic melanoma, renal cell carcinoma, hepatocellular carcinoma or head and neck squamous cell carcinoma were enrolled in the trial. Before TCR sequencing, CD4+ and CD8+ T cells were separately sorted from peripheral blood. In this chain, TRBV7-3 is recombined with TRBJ2-1; TRBD1 could be the D gene, as 7 bases match. Sequenced material: CD4+ or CD8+ T cells sorted from blood, taken in a trial of the OX40 agonist ivuxolimab. The receptor's source is an adult with an advanced solid tumor such as melanoma, head and neck, liver or kidney cancer. The encoded CDR3 is CASSLRDRSNEQFF. The DNA reads TGTGCCAGCAGCTTGCGGGACAGAAGCAATGAGCAGTTCTTC.